This record covers a single T cell receptor (beta chain). This record comes from a study of human T cells and chemical hapten exposure. TCRdb called the RACE reads again in MiXCR, with one record for every CDR3 protein. Of 150,000 to 200,000 distinct CDR3 sequences listed, roughly 30% are singletons. This CDR3 region has 11 residues. From germline, CDR1 is MNHNY and CDR2 SVGAGI (reference sequence). The V end was cut by 7 bases, the J end by 4 bases, with 6 bases between. Time point in this sample: pre-sensitization, week 0. As to treatment: therapeutic diphenylcyclopropenone sensitization with weekly scalp DPC.

The input for sequencing was whole blood, taken in connection with sensitization to the hapten diphenylcyclopropenone (DPC). The chain is built from TRBV6-6 and TRBJ2-3; D is unresolved. The source is a woman aged 30 to 39 with alopecia areata. Some clones in this sample may be carry-over from other donors' samples. Written as DNA, the CDR3 is TGTGCCAGCACATCGGCAGATACGCAGTATTTT. Translation gives CASTSADTQYF.